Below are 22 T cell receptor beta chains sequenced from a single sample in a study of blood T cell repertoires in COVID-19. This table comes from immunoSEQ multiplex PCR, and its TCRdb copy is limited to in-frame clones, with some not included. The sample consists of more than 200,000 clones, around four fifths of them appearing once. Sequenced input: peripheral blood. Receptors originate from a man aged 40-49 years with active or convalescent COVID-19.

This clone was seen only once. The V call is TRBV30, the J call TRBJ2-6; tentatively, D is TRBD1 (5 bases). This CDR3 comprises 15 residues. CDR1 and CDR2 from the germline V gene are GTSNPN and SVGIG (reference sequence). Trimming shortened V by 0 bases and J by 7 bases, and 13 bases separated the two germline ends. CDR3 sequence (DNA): TGTGCCTGGAGTGTAAAGGGGCCAGGCGCCAACGTCCTGACTTTC. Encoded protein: CAWSVKGPGANVLTF. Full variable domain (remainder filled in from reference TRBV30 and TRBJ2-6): SQTIHQWPATLVQPVGSPLSLECTVEGTSNPNLYWYRQAAGRGLQLLFYSVGIGQISSEVPQNLSASRPQDRQFILSSKKLLLSDSGFYLCAWSVKGPGANVLTFGAGSRLTVL.

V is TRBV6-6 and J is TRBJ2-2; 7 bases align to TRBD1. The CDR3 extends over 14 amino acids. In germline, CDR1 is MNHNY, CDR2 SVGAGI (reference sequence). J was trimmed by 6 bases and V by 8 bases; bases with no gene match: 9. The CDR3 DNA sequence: TGTGCCAGCTCATTGACAGGGCCTGCCGGGGAGCTGTTTTTT. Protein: CASSLTGPAGELFF.

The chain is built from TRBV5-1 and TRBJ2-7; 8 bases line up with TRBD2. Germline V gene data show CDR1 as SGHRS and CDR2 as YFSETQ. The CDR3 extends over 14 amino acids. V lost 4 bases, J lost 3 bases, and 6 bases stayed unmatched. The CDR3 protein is CASSPGLDHYEQYF. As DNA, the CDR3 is TGCGCCAGCAGCCCGGGACTAGACCACTACGAGCAGTACTTC.

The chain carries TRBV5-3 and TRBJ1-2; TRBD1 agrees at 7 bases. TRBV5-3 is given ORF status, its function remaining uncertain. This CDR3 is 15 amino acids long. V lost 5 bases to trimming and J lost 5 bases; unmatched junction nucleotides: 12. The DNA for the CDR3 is TGTGCCAGAAGGTTTACAGGGGTCAGGGAGTATGGCTACACCTTC. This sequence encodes CARRFTGVREYGYTF.

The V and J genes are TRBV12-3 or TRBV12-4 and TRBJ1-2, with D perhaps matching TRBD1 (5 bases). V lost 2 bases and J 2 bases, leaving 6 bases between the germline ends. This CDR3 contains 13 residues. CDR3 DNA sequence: TGTGCCAGCAGTTTAAAGGGGAACTATGGCTACACCTTC. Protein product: CASSLKGNYGYTF.

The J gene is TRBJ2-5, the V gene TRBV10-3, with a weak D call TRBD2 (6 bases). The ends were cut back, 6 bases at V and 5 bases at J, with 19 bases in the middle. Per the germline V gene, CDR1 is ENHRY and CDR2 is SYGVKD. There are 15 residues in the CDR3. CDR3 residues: CAIRTTEGYRETQYF. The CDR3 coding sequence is TGTGCCATCAGGACTACGGAGGGGTACCGGGAGACCCAGTACTTC.

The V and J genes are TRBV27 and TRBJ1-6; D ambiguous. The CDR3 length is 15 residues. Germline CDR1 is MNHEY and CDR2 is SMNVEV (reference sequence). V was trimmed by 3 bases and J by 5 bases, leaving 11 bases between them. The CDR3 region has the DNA TGTGCCAGCAGTTTGGAGTTTTCGGATAATTCACCCCTCCACTTT. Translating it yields CASSLEFSDNSPLHF.

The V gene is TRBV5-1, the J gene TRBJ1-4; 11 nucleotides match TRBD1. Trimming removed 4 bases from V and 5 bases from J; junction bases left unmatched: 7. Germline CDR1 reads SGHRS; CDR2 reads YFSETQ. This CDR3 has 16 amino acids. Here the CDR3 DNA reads TGCGCCAGCAGCGCAGGGACAGGGGGTTGGAATGAAAAACTGTTTTTT. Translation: CASSAGTGGWNEKLFF.

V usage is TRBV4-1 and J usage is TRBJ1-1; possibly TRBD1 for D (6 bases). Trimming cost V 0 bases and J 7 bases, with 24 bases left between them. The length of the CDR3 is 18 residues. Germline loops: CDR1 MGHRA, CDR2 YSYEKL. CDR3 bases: TGCGCCAGCAGCCAAGAGCAGGGAACCTACAGGGTCGTTAATGAAGCTTTCTTT. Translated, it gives CASSQEQGTYRVVNEAFF.

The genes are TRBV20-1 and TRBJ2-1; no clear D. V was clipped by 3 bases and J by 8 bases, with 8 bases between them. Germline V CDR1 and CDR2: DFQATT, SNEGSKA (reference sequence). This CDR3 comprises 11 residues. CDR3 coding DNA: TGCAGTGCTAGTGATCGCGATGAGCAGTTCTTC. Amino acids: CSASDRDEQFF.

In DNA form, the CDR3 reads TGTGCCAGCAGCTTGGTGACGCAGGTGGAAGCTTTCTTT. Its translation: CASSLVTQVEAFF. This chain uses TRBV5-6 with TRBJ1-1, with no clear D. The CDR3 loop spans 13 amino acids. CDR1 is SGHDT and CDR2 is YYEEEE in the germline V gene. With 0 bases removed from V and 8 bases from J, the gap between germline ends came to 11 bases.

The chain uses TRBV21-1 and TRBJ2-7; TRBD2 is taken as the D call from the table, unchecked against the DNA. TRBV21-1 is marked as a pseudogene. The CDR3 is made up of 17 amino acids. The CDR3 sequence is CASVQYPRATRCYEQYF. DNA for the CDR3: TGTGCCAGCGTCCAATACCCTCGGGCGACTAGGTGTTACGAGCAGTACTTC.

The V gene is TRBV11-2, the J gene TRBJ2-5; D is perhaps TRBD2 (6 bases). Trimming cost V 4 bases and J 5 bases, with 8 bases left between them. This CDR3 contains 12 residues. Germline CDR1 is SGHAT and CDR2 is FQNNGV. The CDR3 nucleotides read TGTGCCAGCAGCTCCGCGGGGGAGACCCAGTACTTC. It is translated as CASSSAGETQYF.

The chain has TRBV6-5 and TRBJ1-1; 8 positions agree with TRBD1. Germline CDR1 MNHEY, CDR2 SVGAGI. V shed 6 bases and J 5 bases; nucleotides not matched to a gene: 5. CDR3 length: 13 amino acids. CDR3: CASSRDRGTEAFF. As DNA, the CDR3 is TGTGCCAGCAGCCGCGACAGGGGAACTGAAGCTTTCTTT.

The CDR3 region is CATTYSDSSYNEQFF. Written as DNA, the CDR3 is TGTGCCACCACATACTCTGACAGCTCCTACAATGAGCAGTTCTTC. The chain has TRBV6-5 and TRBJ2-1; D might be TRBD1 (5 bases). Per germline, CDR1 MNHEY and CDR2 SVGAGI. The CDR3 contains 15 residues. V dropped 10 bases and J dropped 0 bases, with 16 bases sitting between them.

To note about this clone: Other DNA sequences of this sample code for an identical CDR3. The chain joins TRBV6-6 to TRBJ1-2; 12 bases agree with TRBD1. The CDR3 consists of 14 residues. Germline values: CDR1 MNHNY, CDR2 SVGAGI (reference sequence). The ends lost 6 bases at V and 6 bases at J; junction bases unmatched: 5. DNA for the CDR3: TGTGCCAGCAGCCCTGGGACAGGGGGCGATGGCTACACCTTC. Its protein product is CASSPGTGGDGYTF.

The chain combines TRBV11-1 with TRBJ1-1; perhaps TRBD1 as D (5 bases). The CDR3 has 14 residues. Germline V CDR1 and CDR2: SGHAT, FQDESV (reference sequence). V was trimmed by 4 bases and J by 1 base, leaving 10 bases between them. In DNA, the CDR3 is TGTGCCAGCAGCTGGGGCAGCTCGAACACTGAAGCTTTCTTT. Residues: CASSWGSSNTEAFF.

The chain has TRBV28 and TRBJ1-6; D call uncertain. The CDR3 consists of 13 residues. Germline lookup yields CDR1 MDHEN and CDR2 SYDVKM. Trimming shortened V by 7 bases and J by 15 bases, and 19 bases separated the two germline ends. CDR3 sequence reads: CASTSLEAARLHF. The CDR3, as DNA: TGTGCCAGCACTTCTCTCGAGGCGGCCCGCCTCCACTTT.

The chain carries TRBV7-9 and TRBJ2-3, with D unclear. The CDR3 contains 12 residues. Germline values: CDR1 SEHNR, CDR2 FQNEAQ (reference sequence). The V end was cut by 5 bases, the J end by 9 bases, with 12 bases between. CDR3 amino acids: CASSTDFSTQYF. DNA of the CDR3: TGTGCCAGCAGCACCGACTTCTCCACGCAGTATTTT. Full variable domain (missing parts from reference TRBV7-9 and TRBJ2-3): DTGVSQNPRHKITKRGQNVTFRCDPISEHNRLYWYRQTLGQGPEFLTYFQNEAQLEKSRLLSDRFSAERPKGSFSTLEIQRTEQGDSAMYLCASSTDFSTQYFGPGTRLTVL.

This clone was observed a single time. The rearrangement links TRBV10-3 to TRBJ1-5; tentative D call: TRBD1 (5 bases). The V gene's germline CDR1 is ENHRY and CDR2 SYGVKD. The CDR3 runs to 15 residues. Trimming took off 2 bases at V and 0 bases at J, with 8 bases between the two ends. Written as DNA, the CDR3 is TGTGCCATCAGTGAGGGGGGGGATAGCAATCAGCCCCAGCATTTT. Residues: CAISEGGDSNQPQHF.

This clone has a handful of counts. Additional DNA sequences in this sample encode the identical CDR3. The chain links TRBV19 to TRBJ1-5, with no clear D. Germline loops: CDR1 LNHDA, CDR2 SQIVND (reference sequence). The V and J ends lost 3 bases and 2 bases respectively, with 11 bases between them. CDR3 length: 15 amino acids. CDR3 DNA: TGTGCCAGTAGTATCGGAGGGTTCGGCAATCAGCCCCAGCATTTT. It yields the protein CASSIGGFGNQPQHF. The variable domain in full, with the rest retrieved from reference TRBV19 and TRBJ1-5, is DGGITQSPKYLFRKEGQNVTLSCEQNLNHDAMYWYRQDPGQGLRLIYYSQIVNDFQKGDIAEGYSVSREKKESFPLTVTSAQKNPTAFYLCASSIGGFGNQPQHFGDGTRLSIL.

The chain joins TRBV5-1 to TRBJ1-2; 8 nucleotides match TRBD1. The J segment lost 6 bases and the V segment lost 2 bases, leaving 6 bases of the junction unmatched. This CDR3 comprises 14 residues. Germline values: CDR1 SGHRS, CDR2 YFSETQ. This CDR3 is CASSFVQGEDGYTF. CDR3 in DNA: TGCGCCAGCAGCTTCGTACAGGGGGAAGATGGCTACACCTTC.